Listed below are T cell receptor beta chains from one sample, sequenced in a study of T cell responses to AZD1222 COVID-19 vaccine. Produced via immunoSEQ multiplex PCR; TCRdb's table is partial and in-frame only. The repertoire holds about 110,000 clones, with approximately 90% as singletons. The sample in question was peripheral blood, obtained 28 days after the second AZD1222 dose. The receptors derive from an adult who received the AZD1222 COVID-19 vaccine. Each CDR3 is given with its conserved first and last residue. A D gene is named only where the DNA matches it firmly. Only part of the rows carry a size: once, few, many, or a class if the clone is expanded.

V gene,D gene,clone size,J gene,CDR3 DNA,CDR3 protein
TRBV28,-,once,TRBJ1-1,TGTGCCAGCAGTTTATTCCCGATGAACACTGAAGCTTTCTTT,CASSLFPMNTEAFF
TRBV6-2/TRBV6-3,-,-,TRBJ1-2,TGTGCCAGCAGTTTCAACAGGGATCCACTTTTCAACACCTTC,CASSFNRDPLFNTF
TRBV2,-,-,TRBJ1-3,TGTGCCAGCATACCTGAGGGGAACTCTGGAAACACCATATATTTT,CASIPEGNSGNTIYF
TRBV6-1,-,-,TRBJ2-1,TGTGCCAGCAGTGAAGGTGCGGGAACCCTCAATGAGCAGTTCTTC,CASSEGAGTLNEQFF
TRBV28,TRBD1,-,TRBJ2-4,TGTGCCAGCAGTTTATTCGGGACAGGGGTAAAAAACATTCAGTACTTC,CASSLFGTGVKNIQYF
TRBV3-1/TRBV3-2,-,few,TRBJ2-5,TGTGCCAGCAGCCCTAGCAGCCAAGAGACCCAGTACTTC,CASSPSSQETQYF
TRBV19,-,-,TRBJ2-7,TGTGCCAGCTGGGGGGGGACACCCTACGAGCAGTACTTC,CASWGGTPYEQYF
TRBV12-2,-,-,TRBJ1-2,TGTGCAAGTCGCTTAGGGAACAGGGGCGCTTATGGCTACACCTTC,CASRLGNRGAYGYTF
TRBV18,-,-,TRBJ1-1,TGTGCCAGCTCACCTACCCTCTCGGGGCTTAACACTGAAGCTTTCTTT,CASSPTLSGLNTEAFF
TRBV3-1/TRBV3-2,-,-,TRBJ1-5,TGTGCCAGCAGCCAAGATTTGGGGCCTCAGCCCCAGCATTTT,CASSQDLGPQPQHF
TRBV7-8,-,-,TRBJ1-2,TGTGCCAGCAGCCATTTCAGGAAGGACCCTGTGGGTGGCTACACCTTC,CASSHFRKDPVGGYTF
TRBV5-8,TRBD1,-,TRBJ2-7,TGTGCCAGCAGCCCGCCGCAGGGGGAGAGTTCCTACGAGCAGTACTTC,CASSPPQGESSYEQYF
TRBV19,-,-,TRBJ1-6,TGTGCCAGTAGTATCCCTGGCCGGAACGCAAATTCACCCCTCCACTTT,CASSIPGRNANSPLHF
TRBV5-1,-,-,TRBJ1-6,TGCGCCAGCAGCTTGGTAGTAGGGTTAGACGGCTATAATTCACCCCTCCACTTT,CASSLVVGLDGYNSPLHF
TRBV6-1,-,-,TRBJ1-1,TGTGCCAGCAGTGTAGCGGGACACTGGAACACTGAAGCTTTCTTT,CASSVAGHWNTEAFF
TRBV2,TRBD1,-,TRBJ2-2,TGTGCCAGCAGGGACAGGGGGGAATTGAACACCGGGGAGCTGTTTTTT,CASRDRGELNTGELFF
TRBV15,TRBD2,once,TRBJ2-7,TGTGCCACCAGCAGAGATTCGTCTAGCGGGGTTACCTACGAGCAGTACTTC,CATSRDSSSGVTYEQYF
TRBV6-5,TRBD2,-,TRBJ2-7,TGTGCCAGCAGTTTCTTCAGCGGGGGGGCTTACGAGCAGTACTTC,CASSFFSGGAYEQYF
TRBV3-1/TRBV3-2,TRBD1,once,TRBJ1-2,TGTGCCAGCAGCCAGGCTCCGACAGGGGGAAGCTATGGCTACACCTTC,CASSQAPTGGSYGYTF
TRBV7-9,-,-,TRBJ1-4,TGTGCCAGCAGCCTGTTAAGAGGCGAAAAACTGTTTTTT,CASSLLRGEKLFF
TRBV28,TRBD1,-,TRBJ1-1,TGTGCCAGCAGTTTACCCGGGACAGGGGGTGTTGAAGCTTTCTTT,CASSLPGTGGVEAFF
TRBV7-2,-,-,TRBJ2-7,TGTGCCAGCAGCTTTCACAGCTACGAGCAGTACTTC,CASSFHSYEQYF
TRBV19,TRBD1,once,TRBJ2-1,TGTGCCAGTAGTCCACAAAGGGGGCGGTACAATGAGCAGTTCTTC,CASSPQRGRYNEQFF
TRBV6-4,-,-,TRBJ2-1,TGTGCCAGCAGGGACAACAACAATGAGCAGTTCTTC,CASRDNNNEQFF
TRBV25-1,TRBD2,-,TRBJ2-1,TGTGCCAGCAGTCCACGACTAGCGGGAGGGTTGAATGAGCAGTTCTTC,CASSPRLAGGLNEQFF
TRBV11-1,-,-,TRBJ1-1,TGTGCCAGCAGCTTAACGGGGACCGGCCATGAAGCTTTCTTT,CASSLTGTGHEAFF
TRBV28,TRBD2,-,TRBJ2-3,TGTGCCAGCAACTACCTGAAGCGGGAGGCAGATACGCAGTATTTT,CASNYLKREADTQYF
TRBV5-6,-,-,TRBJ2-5,TGTGCCAGCAGCCAGGGACATTTCCCGGGCAAAGAGACCCAGTACTTC,CASSQGHFPGKETQYF
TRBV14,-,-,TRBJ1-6,TGTGCCAGCAGCCAAGTTGGGTATGGGGATTCACCCCTCCACTTT,CASSQVGYGDSPLHF
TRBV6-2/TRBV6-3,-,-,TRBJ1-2,TGTGCCAGCAGCCCCGCTGGGGGATTTCGGCTTACCTATGGCTACACCTTC,CASSPAGGFRLTYGYTF
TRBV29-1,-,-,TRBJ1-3,TGCAGCGTTAAATCGACAGAATCTGGAAACACCATATATTTT,CSVKSTESGNTIYF
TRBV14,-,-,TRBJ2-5,TGTGCCAGCAGCCGAATGGGAGAGACCCAGTACTTC,CASSRMGETQYF
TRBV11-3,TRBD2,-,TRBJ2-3,TGTGCCAGCAGCTCCTACTCTAGCGGAACCACAGATACGCAGTATTTT,CASSSYSSGTTDTQYF
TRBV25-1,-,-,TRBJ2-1,TGTGCCAGCAGTGGGGCGGGGGCCGGTTTTTTCTACAATGAGCAGTTCTTC,CASSGAGAGFFYNEQFF
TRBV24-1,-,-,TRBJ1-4,TGTGCCACCAGTGATCCGTACGGGGGTGATGAAAAACTGTTTTTT,CATSDPYGGDEKLFF
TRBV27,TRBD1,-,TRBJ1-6,TGTGCCAGCAGTTTTTCCCTCGGACAGGGCGGGGCCCTCCACTTT,CASSFSLGQGGALHF
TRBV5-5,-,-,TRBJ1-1,TGTGCCAGCAGCTTCGCAAGAGGAAGGAGTGAAGCTTTCTTT,CASSFARGRSEAFF
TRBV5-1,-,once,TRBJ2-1,TGCGCCAGCAGCTTGGGGGGGGCCGGTGAGCAGTTCTTC,CASSLGGAGEQFF
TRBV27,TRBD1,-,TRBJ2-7,TGTGCCAGCCCTGGGCGGGCCCAGGGGGACTCCTACGAGCAGTACTTC,CASPGRAQGDSYEQYF